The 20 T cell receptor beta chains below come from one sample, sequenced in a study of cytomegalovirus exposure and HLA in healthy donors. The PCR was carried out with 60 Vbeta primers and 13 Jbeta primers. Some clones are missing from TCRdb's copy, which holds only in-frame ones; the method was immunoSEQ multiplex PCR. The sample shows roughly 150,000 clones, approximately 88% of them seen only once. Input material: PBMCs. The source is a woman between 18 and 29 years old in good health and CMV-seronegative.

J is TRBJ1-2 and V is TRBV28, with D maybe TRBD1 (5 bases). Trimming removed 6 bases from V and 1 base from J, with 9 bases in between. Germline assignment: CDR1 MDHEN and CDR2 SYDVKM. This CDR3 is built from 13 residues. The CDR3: CASRLQVNYGYTF. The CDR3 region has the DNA TGTGCCAGCAGGCTACAGGTTAACTATGGCTACACCTTC.

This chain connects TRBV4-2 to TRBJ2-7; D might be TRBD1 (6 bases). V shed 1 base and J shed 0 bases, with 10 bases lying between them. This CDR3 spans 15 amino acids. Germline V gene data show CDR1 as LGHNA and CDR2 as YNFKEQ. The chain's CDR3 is CASSQGGGFSYEQYF. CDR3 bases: TGTGCCAGCAGCCAAGGTGGGGGCTTCTCCTACGAGCAGTACTTC.

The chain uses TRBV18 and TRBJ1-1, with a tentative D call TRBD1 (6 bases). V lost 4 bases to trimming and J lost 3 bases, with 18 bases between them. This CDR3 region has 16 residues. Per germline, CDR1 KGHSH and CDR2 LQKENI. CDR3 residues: CASSLQGPNSYTEAFF. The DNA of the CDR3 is TGTGCCAGCTCACTACAGGGCCCGAACTCGTACACTGAAGCTTTCTTT.

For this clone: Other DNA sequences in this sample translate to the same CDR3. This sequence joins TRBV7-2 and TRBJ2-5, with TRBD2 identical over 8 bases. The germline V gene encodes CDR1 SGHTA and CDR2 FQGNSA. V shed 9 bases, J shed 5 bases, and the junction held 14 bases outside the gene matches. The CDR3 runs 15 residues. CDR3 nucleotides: TGTGCCAGTAGCCCGCAGCGGGGGCGGGGTGAGACCCAGTACTTC. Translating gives CASSPQRGRGETQYF.

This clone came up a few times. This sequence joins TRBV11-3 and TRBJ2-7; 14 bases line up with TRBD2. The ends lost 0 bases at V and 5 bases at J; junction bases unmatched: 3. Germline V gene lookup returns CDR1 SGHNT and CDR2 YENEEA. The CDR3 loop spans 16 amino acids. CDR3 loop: CASSLETSGGENEQYF. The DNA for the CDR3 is TGTGCCAGCAGCTTAGAGACTAGCGGGGGGGAGAACGAGCAGTACTTC.

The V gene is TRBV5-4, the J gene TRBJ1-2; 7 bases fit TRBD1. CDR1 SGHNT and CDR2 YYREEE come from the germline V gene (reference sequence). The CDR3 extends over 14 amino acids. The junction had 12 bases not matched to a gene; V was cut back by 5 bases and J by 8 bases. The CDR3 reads CASRPDREDRGYTF. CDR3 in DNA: TGTGCCAGCAGACCCGACAGGGAGGACCGCGGCTACACCTTC.

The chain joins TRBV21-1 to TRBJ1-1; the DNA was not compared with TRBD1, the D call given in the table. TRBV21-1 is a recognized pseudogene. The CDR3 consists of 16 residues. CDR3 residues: CASSQRAGWTNTEAFF. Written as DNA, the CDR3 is TGTGCCAGCAGCCAAAGGGCAGGGTGGACGAACACTGAAGCTTTCTTT.

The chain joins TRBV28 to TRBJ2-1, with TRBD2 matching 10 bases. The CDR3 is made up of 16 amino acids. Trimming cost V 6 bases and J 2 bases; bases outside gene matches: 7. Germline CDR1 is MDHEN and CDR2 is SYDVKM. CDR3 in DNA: TGTGCCAGCAGCTCTTGGACTAGCGGTGCCTACAATGAGCAGTTCTTC. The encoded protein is CASSSWTSGAYNEQFF. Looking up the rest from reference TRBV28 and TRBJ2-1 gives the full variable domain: DVKVTQSSRYLVKRTGEKVFLECVQDMDHENMFWYRQDPGLGLRLIYFSYDVKMKEKGDIPEGYSVSREKKERFSLILESASTNQTSMYLCASSSWTSGAYNEQFFGPGTRLTVL.

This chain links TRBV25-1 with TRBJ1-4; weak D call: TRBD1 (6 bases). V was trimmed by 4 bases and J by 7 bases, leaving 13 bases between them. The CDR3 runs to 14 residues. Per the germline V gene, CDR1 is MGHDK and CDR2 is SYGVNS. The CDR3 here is CASSGADRVEKLFF. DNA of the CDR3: TGTGCCAGCAGTGGAGCGGACAGAGTTGAAAAACTGTTTTTT.

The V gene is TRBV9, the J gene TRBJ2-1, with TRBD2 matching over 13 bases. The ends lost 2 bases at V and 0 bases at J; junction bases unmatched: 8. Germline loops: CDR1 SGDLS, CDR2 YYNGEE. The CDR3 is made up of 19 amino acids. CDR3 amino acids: CASSVQTSGGYSSYNEQFF. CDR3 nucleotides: TGTGCCAGCAGCGTGCAGACTAGCGGGGGGTACAGCTCCTACAATGAGCAGTTCTTC.

DNA of the CDR3: TGTGCCAGTAGTGACCCCGGGACTTTGCATTCAGATACGCAGTATTTT. Residues: CASSDPGTLHSDTQYF. The gene calls are TRBV19 and TRBJ2-3, with D perhaps matching TRBD2 (6 bases). V was shortened by 5 bases and J by 4 bases, with 19 bases between the two germline ends. The germline V gene encodes CDR1 LNHDA and CDR2 SQIVND (reference sequence). This CDR3 has 16 amino acids.

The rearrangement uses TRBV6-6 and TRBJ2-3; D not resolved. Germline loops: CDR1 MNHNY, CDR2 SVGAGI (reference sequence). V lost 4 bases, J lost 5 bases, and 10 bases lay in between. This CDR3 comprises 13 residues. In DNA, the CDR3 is TGTGCCAGCAGTTGGCGGTTGGGAGATACGCAGTATTTT. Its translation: CASSWRLGDTQYF.

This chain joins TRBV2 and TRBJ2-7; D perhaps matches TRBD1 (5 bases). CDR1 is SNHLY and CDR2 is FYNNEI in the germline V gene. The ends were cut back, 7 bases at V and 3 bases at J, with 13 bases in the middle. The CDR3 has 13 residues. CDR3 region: CASMRTLNYEQYF. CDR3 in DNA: TGTGCCAGCATGCGGACACTAAACTACGAGCAGTACTTC.

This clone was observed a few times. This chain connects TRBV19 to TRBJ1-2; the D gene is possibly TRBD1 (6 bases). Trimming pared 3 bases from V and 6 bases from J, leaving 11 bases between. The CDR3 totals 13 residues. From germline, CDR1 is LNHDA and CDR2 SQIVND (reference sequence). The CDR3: CASSIIQGHGYTF. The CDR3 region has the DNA TGTGCCAGTAGTATTATACAGGGCCATGGCTACACCTTC.

CDR3 region: CASSWGQGKGSSEAFF. The CDR3 DNA reads as TGCGCCAGCAGCTGGGGACAGGGGAAGGGGTCGTCTGAAGCTTTCTTT. This chain joins TRBV5-1 and TRBJ1-1; 10 bases match TRBD1. Germline trimming cut 3 bases from V and 6 bases from J; bases unmatched to any gene: 11. CDR1 and CDR2 (germline): SGHRS, YFSETQ. CDR3 length: 16 residues.

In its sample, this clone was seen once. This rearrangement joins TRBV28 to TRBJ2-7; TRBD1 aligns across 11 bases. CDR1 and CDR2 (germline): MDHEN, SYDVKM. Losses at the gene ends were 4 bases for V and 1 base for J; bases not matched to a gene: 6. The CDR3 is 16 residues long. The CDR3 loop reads CASSSPGDRGSYEQYF. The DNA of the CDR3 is TGTGCCAGCAGTTCACCTGGGGACAGGGGGTCCTACGAGCAGTACTTC. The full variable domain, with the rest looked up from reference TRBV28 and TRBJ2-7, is DVKVTQSSRYLVKRTGEKVFLECVQDMDHENMFWYRQDPGLGLRLIYFSYDVKMKEKGDIPEGYSVSREKKERFSLILESASTNQTSMYLCASSSPGDRGSYEQYFGPGTRLTVT.

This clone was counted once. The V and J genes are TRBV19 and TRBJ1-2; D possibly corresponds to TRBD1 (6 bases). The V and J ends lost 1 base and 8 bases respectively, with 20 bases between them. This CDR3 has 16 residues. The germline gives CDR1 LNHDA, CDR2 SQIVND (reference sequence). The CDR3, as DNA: TGTGCCAGTAGTATAGGCGCCGGCAGGGGCTATCTCGGCTACACCTTC. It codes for CASSIGAGRGYLGYTF. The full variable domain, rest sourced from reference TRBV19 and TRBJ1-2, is DGGITQSPKYLFRKEGQNVTLSCEQNLNHDAMYWYRQDPGQGLRLIYYSQIVNDFQKGDIAEGYSVSREKKESFPLTVTSAQKNPTAFYLCASSIGAGRGYLGYTFGSGTRLTVV.

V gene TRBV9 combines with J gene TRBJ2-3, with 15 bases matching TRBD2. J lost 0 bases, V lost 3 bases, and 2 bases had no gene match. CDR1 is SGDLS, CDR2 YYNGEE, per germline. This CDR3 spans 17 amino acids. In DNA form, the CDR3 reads TGTGCCAGCAGCGGGACTAGCGGGGGGGTTAGCACAGATACGCAGTATTTT. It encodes CASSGTSGGVSTDTQYF.

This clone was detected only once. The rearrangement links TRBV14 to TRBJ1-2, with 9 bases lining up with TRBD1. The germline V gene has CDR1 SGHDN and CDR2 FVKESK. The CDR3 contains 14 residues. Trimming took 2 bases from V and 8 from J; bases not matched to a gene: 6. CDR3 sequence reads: CASSQTTGGSGYTF. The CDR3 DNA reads TGTGCCAGCAGCCAAACGACAGGGGGTAGCGGCTACACCTTC.

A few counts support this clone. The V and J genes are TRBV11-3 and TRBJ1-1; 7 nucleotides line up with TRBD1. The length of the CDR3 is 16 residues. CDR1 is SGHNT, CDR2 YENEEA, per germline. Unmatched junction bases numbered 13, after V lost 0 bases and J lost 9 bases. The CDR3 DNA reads TGTGCCAGCAGCTTAGATCCAAACACGAGGACAGGACAAGCTTTCTTT. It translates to CASSLDPNTRTGQAFF.